This record covers a single TCR beta chain. Its matching antigen is unknown. The CDR3 is 14 residues long. The germline CDR1 and CDR2 sequences are DFQATT and SNEGSKA (reference sequence). J was trimmed by 5 bases and V by 6 bases; bases with no gene match: 8. This sample is drawn from a study of CD8 T cells in ankylosing spondylitis. The study, taken as a whole, reports: Disease-associated clonotypes exhibited CD8+ identity and were relatively infrequent in peripheral blood. The study identified a TCR beta motif of 7 or 8 highly homologous variants that appeared characteristic of ankylosing spondylitis blood. Earlier work had already found some motif variants in reactive arthritis synovial fluid and blood. The clones that were linked to disease were reported to be significantly enriched in matched synovial fluid samples from ankylosing spondylitis patients.

For TCR beta, libraries came from quantitative 5'-RACE with molecular barcodes. Each CDR3 protein is one row after TCRdb ran MiXCR on the 5' RACE reads. Among 700,000 to 1,000,000 distinct CDR3 sequences, about 12% were seen once, and the ten largest hold approximately 0.51%. The sequencing sample was made of blood, either unsorted or a sorted T cell fraction (not recorded which). This sequence was found in a male donor with ankylosing spondylitis. The rearrangement joins TRBV20-1 to TRBJ2-3, with 10 bases lining up with TRBD2. CDR3 in amino acids: CSAASGSRVDTQYF. CDR3 bases: TGCAGTGCAGCTAGCGGGAGCCGAGTAGATACGCAGTATTTT.